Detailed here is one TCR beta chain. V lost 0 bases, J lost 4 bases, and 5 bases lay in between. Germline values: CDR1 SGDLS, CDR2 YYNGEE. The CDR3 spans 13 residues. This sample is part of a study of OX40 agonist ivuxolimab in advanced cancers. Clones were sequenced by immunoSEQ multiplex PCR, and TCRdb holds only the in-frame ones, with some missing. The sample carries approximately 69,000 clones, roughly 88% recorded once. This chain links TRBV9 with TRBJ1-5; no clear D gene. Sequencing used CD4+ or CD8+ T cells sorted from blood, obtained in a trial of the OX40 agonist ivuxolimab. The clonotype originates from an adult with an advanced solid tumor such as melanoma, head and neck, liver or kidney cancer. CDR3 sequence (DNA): TGTGCCAGCAGCGTAGACGTGAATCAGCCCCAGCATTTT. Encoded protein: CASSVDVNQPQHF. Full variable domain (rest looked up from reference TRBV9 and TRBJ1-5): DSGVTQTPKHLITATGQRVTLRCSPRSGDLSVYWYQQSLDQGLQFLIQYYNGEERAKGNILERFSAQQFPDLHSELNLSSLELGDSALYFCASSVDVNQPQHFGDGTRLSIL.